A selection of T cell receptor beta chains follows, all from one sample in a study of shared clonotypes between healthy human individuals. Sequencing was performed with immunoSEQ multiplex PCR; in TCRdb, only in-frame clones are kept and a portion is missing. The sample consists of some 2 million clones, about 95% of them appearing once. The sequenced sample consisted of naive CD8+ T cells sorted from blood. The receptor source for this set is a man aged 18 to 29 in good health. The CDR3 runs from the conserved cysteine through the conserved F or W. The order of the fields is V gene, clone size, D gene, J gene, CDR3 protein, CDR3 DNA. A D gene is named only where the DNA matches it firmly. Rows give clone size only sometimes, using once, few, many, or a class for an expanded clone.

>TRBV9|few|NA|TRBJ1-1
CASSAYGGTEAFF
TGTGCCAGCAGCGCCTACGGGGGCACTGAAGCTTTCTTT
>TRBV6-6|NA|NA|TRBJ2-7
CASSYIGEGGYEQYF
TGTGCCAGCAGTTACATCGGGGAGGGGGGTTACGAGCAGTACTTC
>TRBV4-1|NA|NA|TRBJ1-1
CASSQGDSLGTEAFF
TGCGCCAGCAGCCAAGGTGACAGTCTGGGCACTGAAGCTTTCTTT
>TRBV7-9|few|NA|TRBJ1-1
CASSRTGTEAFF
TGTGCCAGCAGCCGTACCGGCACTGAAGCTTTCTTT
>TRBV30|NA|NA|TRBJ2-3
CAWQVGSASTDTQYF
TGTGCCTGGCAGGTAGGGAGCGCTAGCACAGATACGCAGTATTTT
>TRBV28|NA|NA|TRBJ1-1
CASSMGWMNTEAFF
TGTGCCAGCAGCATGGGGTGGATGAACACTGAAGCTTTCTTT
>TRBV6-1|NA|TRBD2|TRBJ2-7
CASSPGLEFYEQYF
TGTGCCAGTAGCCCGGGACTAGAATTCTACGAGCAGTACTTC
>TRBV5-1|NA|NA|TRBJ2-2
CASSFSGTGELFF
TGCGCCAGCAGCTTTTCTGGAACCGGGGAGCTGTTTTTT
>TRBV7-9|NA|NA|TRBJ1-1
CASSLGDGLTFF
TGTGCCAGCAGCTTAGGAGACGGGTTGACTTTCTTT
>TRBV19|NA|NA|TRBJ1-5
CASSIVGGGKSQPQHF
TGTGCCAGTAGTATAGTAGGAGGGGGAAAAAGTCAGCCCCAGCATTTT
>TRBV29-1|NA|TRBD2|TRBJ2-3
CSVGLAGDTDTQYF
TGCAGCGTTGGCCTAGCGGGAGACACAGATACGCAGTATTTT
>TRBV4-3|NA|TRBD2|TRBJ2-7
CASSQLLGTTYEQYF
TGCGCCAGCAGCCAACTCTTAGGGACTACCTACGAGCAGTACTTC
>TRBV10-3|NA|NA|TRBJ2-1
CAIGITVSSYNEQFF
TGTGCCATCGGAATAACGGTGAGCTCCTACAATGAGCAGTTCTTC
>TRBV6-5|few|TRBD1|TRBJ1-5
CASRTGSGNQPQHF
TGTGCCAGCAGGACAGGGAGTGGCAATCAGCCCCAGCATTTT
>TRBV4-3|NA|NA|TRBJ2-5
CASSQDGTETQYF
TGCGCCAGCAGCCAAGATGGGACGGAGACCCAGTACTTC
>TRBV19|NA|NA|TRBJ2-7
CASSIPGRIYEQYF
TGTGCCAGTAGTATCCCCGGACGGATCTACGAGCAGTACTTC
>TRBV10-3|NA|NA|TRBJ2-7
CAISQGSSYEQYF
TGTGCCATCAGTCAGGGGTCCTCCTACGAGCAGTACTTC
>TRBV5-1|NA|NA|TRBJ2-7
CASSPRDGYYEQYF
TGCGCCAGCAGCCCCCGGGACGGATACTACGAGCAGTACTTC
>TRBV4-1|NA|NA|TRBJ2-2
CASSPSGGGLKGELFF
TGCGCCAGCAGCCCCTCAGGGGGAGGCCTTAAGGGGGAGCTGTTTTTT
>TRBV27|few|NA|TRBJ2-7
CASSLGGEQYF
TGTGCCAGCAGTTTAGGCGGGGAGCAGTACTTC
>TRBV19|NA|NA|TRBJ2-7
CASSIAGLSSHEQYF
TGTGCCAGTAGTATCGCCGGACTCTCATCCCACGAGCAGTACTTC
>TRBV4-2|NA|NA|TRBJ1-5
CASSQDPTGATGPQHF
TGTGCCAGCAGCCAAGATCCAACGGGGGCAACGGGGCCCCAGCATTTT
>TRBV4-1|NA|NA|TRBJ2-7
CASSYSPDGTYEQYF
TGCGCCAGCAGCTACTCACCGGACGGAACCTACGAGCAGTACTTC
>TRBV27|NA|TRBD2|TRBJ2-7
CASSFGGSLYEQYF
TGTGCCAGCAGTTTCGGGGGGAGCCTCTACGAGCAGTACTTC
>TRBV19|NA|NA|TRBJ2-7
CASSTGTAFYEQYF
TGTGCCAGTAGTACCGGGACTGCCTTTTACGAGCAGTACTTC
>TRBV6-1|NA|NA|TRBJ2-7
CASSEFVGLSWEQYF
TGTGCCAGCAGTGAATTTGTCGGGCTATCGTGGGAGCAGTACTTC
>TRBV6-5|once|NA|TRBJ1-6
CASSWKPSAYNSPLHF
TGTGCCAGCAGTTGGAAGCCGAGCGCCTATAATTCACCCCTCCACTTT
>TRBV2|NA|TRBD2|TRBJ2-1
CASSATGTSGRAEQFF
TGTGCCAGCAGTGCAACCGGGACTAGCGGGAGGGCTGAGCAGTTCTTC
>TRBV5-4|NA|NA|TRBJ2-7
CASSLGILIQGSGEQYF
TGTGCCAGCAGCTTGGGAATCCTAATACAGGGATCGGGCGAGCAGTACTTC